Listed below are T cell receptor beta chains from one sample, sequenced in a study of cytomegalovirus exposure and HLA in healthy donors. The data were produced by immunoSEQ multiplex PCR, yet TCRdb's version contains in-frame clones alone and is incomplete. The sample lists 150,000 to 200,000 clones, roughly 80% occurring once. The sample taken for sequencing was PBMCs. These receptors all stem from a man aged 25-45 years in good health and CMV-seropositive. CDR3s include the opening cysteine and the closing phenylalanine or tryptophan. Each record gives: J gene, V gene, clone size, D gene, CDR3 DNA, CDR3 protein. D genes are given only for firm matches. Rows give clone size only sometimes, using once, few, many, or a class for an expanded clone.

TRBJ2-2 TRBV5-1 - TRBD2 TGCGCCAGCAGCTTGGCCCCCTTAGCGGGGGGCACTAACACCGGGGAGCTGTTTTTT CASSLAPLAGGTNTGELFF
TRBJ1-2 TRBV19 once - TGTGCCAGTAGCCCACAGGGTGTCTATGGCTACACCTTC CASSPQGVYGYTF
TRBJ1-4 TRBV7-9 - TRBD1 TGTGCCAGCAGCCCCGGACAGGGGGAGGCTGAAAAACTGTTTTTT CASSPGQGEAEKLFF
TRBJ1-1 TRBV6-6 - TRBD1 TGTGCCAGCAGTTCCGCGGACAGGTTTGGTGGTGAAGCTTTCTTT CASSSADRFGGEAFF
TRBJ1-5 TRBV13 - TRBD1 TGTGCCAGCAGCCACATAGGTACATCACAGGGGGACAATCAGCCCCAGCATTTT CASSHIGTSQGDNQPQHF
TRBJ2-1 TRBV7-9 - - TGTGCCAGCAGCTGGGACTTACACTCCTACAATGAGCAGTTCTTC CASSWDLHSYNEQFF
TRBJ1-6 TRBV29-1 - - TGCAGCGTTGAACCACCCAGGGCCCTGGGCAATTCACCCCTCCACTTT CSVEPPRALGNSPLHF
TRBJ1-6 TRBV30 - - TGTGCCTGGAGGACTGTACTCTCTAATTCACCCCTCCACTTT CAWRTVLSNSPLHF
TRBJ1-4 TRBV9 - - TGTGCCAGCAGCGCGGGGGGGGAAAGTAAGAAACTGTTTTTT CASSAGGESKKLFF
TRBJ1-1 TRBV6-6 - - TGTGCCAGCAGTTACTCGGGCTGGCCTGAAGCTTTCTTT CASSYSGWPEAFF
TRBJ1-5 TRBV15 - - TGTGCCACCAGCAGAGGGACGGAGGGGAATCAGCCCCAGCATTTT CATSRGTEGNQPQHF
TRBJ1-2 TRBV6-1 once - TGTGCCAGCACAGAATGGGAGAAAATTTATGGCTACACCTTC CASTEWEKIYGYTF
TRBJ2-2 TRBV2 - - TGTGCCAGCAGTGATCCCCGCGGGACCGGGGAGCTGTTTTTT CASSDPRGTGELFF
TRBJ1-1 TRBV18 few - TGTGCCAGCTCACCAACGGGGGATGAAGCTTTCTTT CASSPTGDEAFF
TRBJ2-7 TRBV6-5 - TRBD1 TGTGCCAGCAGATATACCGGGACAGGGGTCTACGAGCAGTACTTC CASRYTGTGVYEQYF
TRBJ2-7 TRBV5-6 - TRBD1 TGTGCCAGCAGCTCAAGGGACAGAAGGGGTTCCGAGCAGTACTTC CASSSRDRRGSEQYF
TRBJ1-1 TRBV7-2 few - TGTGCCAGCAGCTTGGGGGCCGGGACATTCAACACTGAAGCTTTCTTT CASSLGAGTFNTEAFF
TRBJ1-6 TRBV25-1 - TRBD1 TGTGCCAGCAGTCGACAGGGTGACAATTCACCCCTCCACTTT CASSRQGDNSPLHF
TRBJ1-5 TRBV7-6 - - TGTGCCAGCGTACATAAGGGGAAAGGGGATAGCAATCAGCCCCAGCATTTT CASVHKGKGDSNQPQHF
TRBJ1-5 TRBV2 - - TGTGCCAGCAGCGCTACAGGGATTCGCAATCAGCCCCAGCATTTT CASSATGIRNQPQHF
TRBJ2-4 TRBV5-1 few TRBD1 TGCGCCAGCAGCCCCCAAAACCGGGACAGGGGTAACATTCAGTACTTC CASSPQNRDRGNIQYF
TRBJ1-2 TRBV27 - - TGTGCCAGCAGCCTAAGGGGAGGACCCCTTAACTATGGCTACACCTTC CASSLRGGPLNYGYTF
TRBJ2-1 TRBV4-1 - TRBD2 TGCGCCAGCAGCCTATGGGAAGGCGGGGGTCACAATGAGCAGTTCTTC CASSLWEGGGHNEQFF
TRBJ2-5 TRBV7-6 - TRBD2 TGTGCCAGCAGCCCATGGAGTAGCGGGGGACTACAAGAGACCCAGTACTTC CASSPWSSGGLQETQYF
TRBJ2-7 TRBV19 - - TGTGCCAGTAGTGCGCGCGGGCCCTACGAGCAGTACTTC CASSARGPYEQYF
TRBJ2-5 TRBV11-2 - TRBD2 TGTGCCAGCAGCTTCCCGATGACTAGCGGGGGCCAGTACCAAGAGACCCAGTACTTC CASSFPMTSGGQYQETQYF
TRBJ2-1 TRBV5-1 - TRBD2 TGCGCCAGCAGCCCCTTGGGGGGGAGCTCCTACAATGAGCAGTTCTTC CASSPLGGSSYNEQFF
TRBJ2-3 TRBV5-1 - TRBD1 TGCGCCAGCAGCCAGTTCGACAGGGGTGATACGCAGTATTTT CASSQFDRGDTQYF
TRBJ1-4 TRBV7-9 - - TGTGCCAGCAGCTCACGCGGAAGGAGAGACCAAAATGAAAAACTGTTTTTT CASSSRGRRDQNEKLFF
TRBJ2-5 TRBV6-5 - TRBD2 TGTGCCAGCAGTTCCTCGGGGGGGAGGACCCAGTACTTC CASSSSGGRTQYF
TRBJ1-6 TRBV9 - - TGTGCCAGCAGCGCCCAACCTGAGGGCCTGGGATCACCCCTCCACTTT CASSAQPEGLGSPLHF